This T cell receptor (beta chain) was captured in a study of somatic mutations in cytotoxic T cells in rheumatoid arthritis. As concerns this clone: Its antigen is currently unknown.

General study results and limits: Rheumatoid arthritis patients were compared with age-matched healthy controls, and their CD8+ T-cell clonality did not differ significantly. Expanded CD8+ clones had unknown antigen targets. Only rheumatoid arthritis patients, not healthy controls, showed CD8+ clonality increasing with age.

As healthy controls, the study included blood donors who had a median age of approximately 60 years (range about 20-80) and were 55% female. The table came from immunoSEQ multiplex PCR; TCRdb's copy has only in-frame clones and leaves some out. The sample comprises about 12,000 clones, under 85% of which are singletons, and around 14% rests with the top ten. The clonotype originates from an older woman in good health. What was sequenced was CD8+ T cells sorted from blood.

DNA for the CDR3: TGTGCCTGGAGTAGACAGGGTCGCAATGAAAAACTGTTTTTT. Its protein is CAWSRQGRNEKLFF. The chain carries TRBV30 and TRBJ1-4; 7 positions agree with TRBD1. With V trimmed by 2 bases and J by 5 bases, 5 bases remained unmatched. The CDR3 spans 14 residues. CDR1 is GTSNPN, CDR2 SVGIG, per germline (reference sequence).